These 23 T cell receptor beta chains originate from one sample sequenced in a study of shared clonotypes between healthy human individuals. The naive CD8 fraction comprised CD45RO-negative cells positively selected for CCR7 and excluded terminally differentiated effector memory CD45RA+ cells. The method was immunoSEQ multiplex PCR; TCRdb's version includes in-frame clones alone and lacks a portion of them. This table has about 2.2 million clones, approximately 94% appearing once. The sequenced sample consisted of naive CD8+ T cells from PBMCs. The receptors here all came from a man in his late teens or twenties in good health. Some clones in this sample may be carry-over from other donors' samples.

This rearrangement joins TRBV11-2 to TRBJ2-3; D may be TRBD1 or TRBD2 (5 bases each). The germline V gene encodes CDR1 SGHAT and CDR2 FQNNGV. CDR3 size: 13 residues. V was shortened by 5 bases and J by 3 bases, with 9 bases between the two germline ends. Here the CDR3 DNA reads TGTGCCAGCAGCCCCGGGACGACAGATACGCAGTATTTT. Its translation is CASSPGTTDTQYF.

This clone was seen just once. The J gene is TRBJ2-5, the V gene TRBV5-6; D not resolved. Looked up from germline, CDR1 is SGHDT and CDR2 is YYEEEE. This CDR3 has 15 amino acids. V was clipped by 1 base and J by 1 base, with 11 bases between them. The CDR3 reads CASSLWQNLQETQYF. CDR3 in DNA: TGTGCCAGCAGCTTGTGGCAGAACCTCCAAGAGACCCAGTACTTC.

The chain couples TRBV28 to TRBJ1-2; D is perhaps TRBD1 (6 bases). CDR3 length: 15 amino acids. Trimming left V 5 bases short and J 0 bases short, with 13 bases between. The germline V gene has CDR1 MDHEN and CDR2 SYDVKM. CDR3 residues: CASSNQGSPNYGYTF. The CDR3 DNA is TGTGCCAGCAGTAACCAGGGGTCGCCTAACTATGGCTACACCTTC.

The rearrangement uses TRBV19 and TRBJ1-1, with D maybe TRBD1 (5 bases). The germline CDR1 and CDR2 sequences are LNHDA and SQIVND (reference sequence). This CDR3 has 17 amino acids. V was cut by 3 bases and J by 2 bases, with 19 bases left in between. The chain's CDR3 is CASSIVPLGGRNTEAFF. The DNA for the CDR3 is TGTGCCAGTAGTATCGTTCCATTGGGGGGTAGAAACACTGAAGCTTTCTTT.

As for this clone: Additional DNA sequences in this sample encode the identical CDR3. The rearrangement uses TRBV28 and TRBJ1-1; weak D call: TRBD1 (5 bases). The CDR3 consists of 13 residues. The germline gives CDR1 MDHEN, CDR2 SYDVKM. Trimming left V 5 bases short and J 1 base short, with 8 bases between. For the CDR3, the DNA is TGTGCCAGCAGTCTCGGGGCGAACACTGAAGCTTTCTTT. Encoded protein: CASSLGANTEAFF. The full variable domain, completed using reference TRBV28 and TRBJ1-1, is DVKVTQSSRYLVKRTGEKVFLECVQDMDHENMFWYRQDPGLGLRLIYFSYDVKMKEKGDIPEGYSVSREKKERFSLILESASTNQTSMYLCASSLGANTEAFFGQGTRLTVV.

As regards this clone: This likely stems from a read error, as it lies one base from a far larger clone. The rearrangement links TRBV5-4 to TRBJ2-7; D is perhaps TRBD1 (6 bases). The CDR3 consists of 13 residues. The V and J ends lost 4 bases and 3 bases respectively, with 11 bases between them. Germline CDR1 is SGHNT and CDR2 is YYREEE (reference sequence). This chain's CDR3 is CASSPDRNYEQYF. The CDR3 coding sequence is TGTGCCAGCAGCCCGGACAGAAACTACGAGCAGTACTTC.

The V and J genes are TRBV15 and TRBJ1-5; D is ambiguous. This CDR3 contains 17 residues. From germline, CDR1 is LNHNV and CDR2 YYDKDF (reference sequence). V was cut by 0 bases and J by 7 bases, with 19 bases left in between. DNA for the CDR3: TGTGCCACCAGCAGAGATTCCGCGACCACTCGAGGGCAGCCCCAGCATTTT. It translates to CATSRDSATTRGQPQHF.

The chain recombines TRBV6-5 with TRBJ1-1; TRBD1 agrees at 7 bases. The ends lost 6 bases at V and 4 bases at J; junction bases unmatched: 11. The CDR3 has 15 residues. Germline lookup yields CDR1 MNHEY and CDR2 SVGAGI. The CDR3 here is CASSLRQTGTTEAFF. CDR3 DNA sequence: TGTGCCAGCAGCCTACGGCAGACAGGGACCACTGAAGCTTTCTTT.

The rearrangement uses TRBV6-5 and TRBJ2-7; the D is unclear. Trimming left V 5 bases short and J 2 bases short, with 10 bases between. Looked up from germline, CDR1 is MNHEY and CDR2 is SVGAGI. There are 13 residues in the CDR3. The CDR3 reads CASSLDETYEQYF. CDR3 nucleotide sequence: TGTGCCAGCAGTCTGGACGAGACCTACGAGCAGTACTTC.

The rearrangement joins TRBV27 to TRBJ1-2; a possible D gene is TRBD1 (5 bases). V lost 4 bases and J lost 7, with 16 bases in between. This CDR3 spans 14 amino acids. Germline V CDR1 and CDR2: MNHEY, SMNVEV (reference sequence). CDR3 DNA: TGTGCCAGCAGTTGGGGCGGTCTGGGGGTTGGCTACACCTTC. Encoded protein: CASSWGGLGVGYTF.

The J gene is TRBJ1-5, the V gene TRBV27; D remains unclear. V lost 0 bases to trimming and J lost 4 bases, with 13 bases between them. Germline V gene sequence: CDR1 MNHEY, CDR2 SMNVEV (reference sequence). This CDR3 spans 16 amino acids. DNA of the CDR3: TGTGCCAGCAGTTTATCTTCGGGTGCCCGTAATCAGCCCCAGCATTTT. This encodes CASSLSSGARNQPQHF.

The chain combines TRBV15 with TRBJ2-7; 14 bases agree with TRBD2. Looked up from germline, CDR1 is LNHNV and CDR2 is YYDKDF (reference sequence). The J segment lost 2 bases and the V segment lost 4 bases, leaving 4 bases of the junction unmatched. The CDR3 runs 16 residues. CDR3 sequence: CATSTTSGRGAYEQYF. CDR3 nucleotides: TGTGCCACCAGCACGACTAGCGGGAGGGGTGCCTACGAGCAGTACTTC. Full variable domain (outside the CDR3, taken from reference TRBV15 and TRBJ2-7): DAMVIQNPRYQVTQFGKPVTLSCSQTLNHNVMYWYQQKSSQAPKLLFHYYDKDFNNEADTPDNFQSRRPNTSFCFLDIRSPGLGDTAMYLCATSTTSGRGAYEQYFGPGTRLTVT.

The rearrangement joins TRBV6-1 to TRBJ1-1; D is unclear. V was shortened by 5 bases and J by 6 bases, with 7 bases between the two germline ends. Germline V CDR1 and CDR2: MNHNS, SASEGT. The CDR3 runs to 11 residues. CDR3 in amino acids: CASSLSSEAFF. CDR3 in DNA: TGTGCCAGCAGTCTTTCCTCTGAAGCTTTCTTT.

J is TRBJ2-2 and V is TRBV29-1; D is possibly TRBD1 (5 bases). V shed 4 bases and J shed 2 bases, with 14 bases lying between them. CDR1 and CDR2 from the germline V gene are SQVTM and ANQGSEA. The CDR3 is 15 residues long. CDR3 amino acids: CSVVGGGHNTGELFF. For the CDR3, the DNA is TGCAGCGTTGTTGGTGGCGGACATAACACCGGGGAGCTGTTTTTT.

The chain is built from TRBV7-3 and TRBJ2-1; 10 bases fit TRBD1. The CDR3 is 15 amino acids. Germline V gene lookup returns CDR1 SGHTA and CDR2 FQGTGA. Losses at the gene ends were 5 bases for V and 8 bases for J; bases not matched to a gene: 9. CDR3 protein: CASSPTGTGVDEQFF. The CDR3 DNA is TGTGCCAGCAGCCCGACCGGGACAGGGGTGGATGAGCAGTTCTTC.

This clone was seen once. The rearrangement links TRBV7-6 to TRBJ2-7; 11 bases are shared with TRBD2. Germline trimming cut 5 bases from V and 0 bases from J; bases unmatched to any gene: 9. Germline V gene data show CDR1 as SGHVS and CDR2 as FNYEAQ. This CDR3 has 17 residues. CDR3 in DNA: TGTGCCAGCAGCCTCTGGGAAACTAGCGGGGGCTCCTACGAGCAGTACTTC. This codes for CASSLWETSGGSYEQYF.

A note on this clone: The identical CDR3 is also encoded by other nucleotide sequences in the sample. The rearrangement links TRBV6-5 to TRBJ1-1; 9 bases align to TRBD1. The trim removed 5 bases at V and 4 bases at J, leaving 2 bases unmatched. The CDR3 runs 13 residues. The germline V gene has CDR1 MNHEY and CDR2 SVGAGI. Here the CDR3 DNA reads TGTGCCAGCAGTCTGGACAGGGGCACTGAAGCTTTCTTT. This codes for CASSLDRGTEAFF.

V is TRBV4-1 and J is TRBJ1-4; TRBD1 might be the D (5 bases). This CDR3 is built from 15 residues. Trimming shortened V by 1 base and J by 4 bases, and 10 bases separated the two germline ends. Germline values: CDR1 MGHRA, CDR2 YSYEKL. The CDR3 is CASSQVGGINEKLFF. CDR3 in DNA: TGCGCCAGCAGCCAAGTTGGGGGAATTAATGAAAAACTGTTTTTT.

The V call is TRBV27, the J call TRBJ2-5; weak D call: TRBD2 (6 bases). The CDR3 is 15 residues long. V was clipped by 6 bases and J by 5 bases, with 19 bases between them. CDR1 and CDR2 from the germline V gene are MNHEY and SMNVEV (reference sequence). The CDR3 region has the DNA TGTGCCAGCAGGGAGGGATTTAAAACCGGGGAGACCCAGTACTTC. It codes for CASREGFKTGETQYF.

The chain combines TRBV7-2 with TRBJ1-4; D gene unclear. Trimming shortened V by 0 bases and J by 10 bases, and 15 bases separated the two germline ends. The germline gives CDR1 SGHTA, CDR2 FQGNSA. The CDR3 is 15 residues long. This CDR3 reads CASSLALGGWGKLFF. The CDR3 DNA reads TGTGCCAGCAGCTTAGCGCTGGGAGGATGGGGAAAACTGTTTTTT.

The genes are TRBV5-1 and TRBJ1-1; D perhaps matches TRBD1 (6 bases). V lost 1 base and J 8 bases, leaving 18 bases between the germline ends. Germline V gene data show CDR1 as SGHRS and CDR2 as YFSETQ. CDR3 length: 15 residues. CDR3 DNA: TGCGCCAGCAGCTTGTTTTGGCGAGGAGGGACAGAAGCTTTCTTT. It codes for CASSLFWRGGTEAFF.

The J gene is TRBJ2-7, the V gene TRBV25-1, with D perhaps matching TRBD1 (6 bases). V dropped 7 bases and J dropped 4 bases, with 8 bases sitting between them. CDR1 and CDR2 (germline): MGHDK, SYGVNS. This CDR3 has 11 residues. The CDR3 region is CASTQGYEQYF. Here the CDR3 DNA reads TGTGCCAGCACCCAGGGGTACGAGCAGTACTTC.

The V call is TRBV7-8, the J call TRBJ1-3, with D possibly matching TRBD1 (5 bases). The V gene's germline CDR1 is SGHVS and CDR2 FQNEAQ. There are 14 residues in the CDR3. V shed 6 bases and J shed 2 bases, with 11 bases lying between them. CDR3 residues: CASSPPGTGNTIYF. DNA of the CDR3: TGTGCCAGCAGTCCCCCAGGGACTGGAAACACCATATATTTT.